One and the same sample provided the 10 T cell receptor beta chains below, sequenced in a study of spatial heterogeneity in lung cancer (dated by TCRdb to the late 2010s). The time point label, as the study defines it: sample taken at primary tumor resection. Summary of the overall study and its limitations: The tumor nonsynonymous mutation count correlated with the number of expanded alpha and beta TCRs within the tumor.

Libraries were constructed by 5' RACE. Data came from a NextSeq 500. TCRdb cleaned the public reads at Q25 with fastp, built clones with MiXCR and kept in-frame beta chains. Identical CDR3 protein sequences are pooled into one entry, listed with their most common genes and DNA. In this sample the table shows several thousand distinct CDR3 sequences, 14% to 15% of which occur a single time. The top ten clones comprise approximately 10% of the sample. These receptors are not linked to any known antigen. The source material was lung tumor tissue, sampled at surgery. The receptors originated from a female donor with early-stage non-small cell lung cancer.

Many counts were recorded for this clonotype. A library made for alpha chains picked up this beta chain off target, so its size means little. The chain combines TRBV12-3 or TRBV12-4 with TRBJ2-2; tentative D call: TRBD2 (6 bases). V gave up 7 bases and J gave up 3 bases, with 15 bases separating them. The CDR3 covers 15 residues. CDR3: CASIERGYDTGELFF. The CDR3 DNA sequence: TGTGCCAGCATTGAACGGGGGTACGACACCGGGGAGCTGTTTTTT.

This clonotype has a count of ten or more. This beta chain is a stray sequence in a library constructed for alpha chains; its clone size is not meaningful. The chain combines TRBV7-2 with TRBJ2-1, with TRBD2 matching 8 bases. After removal of 4 bases from V and 0 bases from J, the junction contained 5 bases not matched to a gene. The CDR3 loop spans 16 amino acids. CDR1 and CDR2 (germline): SGHTA, FQGNSA. CDR3 in amino acids: CASSSQRGLSYNEQFF. The CDR3 coding sequence is TGTGCCAGCAGCTCTCAGCGGGGGCTCTCCTACAATGAGCAGTTCTTC.

This clonotype has at least ten counts. For a library built for alpha chains, this beta chain is a stray read; little rests on its size. This chain uses TRBV18 with TRBJ1-4; no clear D. Germline assignment: CDR1 KGHSH and CDR2 LQKENI. V shed 5 bases and J shed 3 bases, with 19 bases lying between them. The CDR3 runs to 17 residues. CDR3 in amino acids: CASSTRAGGVSNEKLFF. CDR3 DNA: TGTGCCAGCTCAACAAGGGCTGGTGGAGTTTCTAATGAAAAACTGTTTTTT.

This clonotype is categorized as medium-sized (0.01 to 0.1%). Because this beta chain is a stray read in a library intended to capture alpha chains, its abundance should not be given much weight. The genes are TRBV7-8 and TRBJ2-2; no definite D call. The CDR3 spans 13 residues. V was cut by 6 bases and J by 7 bases, with 12 bases left in between. Germline lookup yields CDR1 SGHVS and CDR2 FQNEAQ. In DNA form, the CDR3 reads TGTGCCAGCAGGCAACGGCGGCACGGGGAGCTGTTTTTT. It translates to CASRQRRHGELFF.

By share, this clonotype counts as medium-sized. This beta chain was picked up by a library intended for alpha chains and is off target, so its count carries little meaning. The rearrangement joins TRBV5-5 to TRBJ1-5, with D possibly being TRBD1 (5 bases). The CDR3 covers 16 residues. The V gene lost 3 bases and the J gene lost 2 bases, with 15 bases spanning the gap. CDR1 SGHKS and CDR2 YYEKEE come from the germline V gene (reference sequence). The CDR3 protein is CASSWGISGGNQPQHF. The CDR3 coding sequence is TGTGCCAGCAGCTGGGGGATAAGTGGAGGCAATCAGCCCCAGCATTTT.

This clonotype was found many times. This beta chain slipped into a library made for alpha chains as a stray read, so its size is not meaningful. V gene TRBV6-5 combines with J gene TRBJ2-7, with 12 positions matching TRBD2. The CDR3 runs to 15 residues. Germline assignment: CDR1 MNHEY and CDR2 SVGAGI. V lost 2 bases to trimming and J lost 4 bases; unmatched junction nucleotides: 3. This CDR3 is CASSYLAGGFYEQYF. As DNA, the CDR3 is TGTGCCAGCAGTTACCTAGCGGGGGGGTTTTACGAGCAGTACTTC.

This clonotype counts as medium-sized. Within a library made for alpha chains, this beta chain is off target, and its count is uninformative. This rearrangement joins TRBV20-1 to TRBJ1-2; no definite D call. Germline values: CDR1 DFQATT, CDR2 SNEGSKA (reference sequence). The CDR3 totals 11 residues. V dropped 2 bases and J dropped 7 bases, with 8 bases sitting between them. The CDR3, as DNA: TGCAGTGCTAGACTACTGAGTGGCTACACCTTC. Its protein product is CSARLLSGYTF.

In its sample, this clonotype ranks as medium-sized. Since it is a stray read in a library aimed at alpha chains, this beta chain has a size that is not meaningful. The chain couples TRBV3-1 to TRBJ2-2, with D possibly TRBD1 on 5 matching bases. The CDR3 sequence is 14 residues long. Germline CDR1 is LGHDT and CDR2 is YNNKEL (reference sequence). The germline V and J ends were trimmed by 4 bases and 5 bases, with 11 bases remaining between them. CDR3 sequence reads: CASSRTPNTGELFF. As DNA, the CDR3 is TGTGCCAGCAGCCGGACACCTAATACCGGGGAGCTGTTTTTT.

Many counts were recorded for this clonotype. This beta chain is a stray read from a library made for alpha chains; its abundance is not meaningful. The J gene is TRBJ2-3, the V gene TRBV2; D gene ambiguous. The CDR3 length is 12 residues. Trimming pared 5 bases from V and 6 bases from J, leaving 9 bases between. Germline V gene sequence: CDR1 SNHLY, CDR2 FYNNEI. In DNA form, the CDR3 reads TGTGCCAGCAGTTACGGCCTGGATACGCAGTATTTT. It codes for CASSYGLDTQYF.

This clonotype qualifies as medium-sized. A library prepared for alpha chains yielded this beta chain as an off-target read; its size is of little meaning. The chain has TRBV6-6 and TRBJ1-3, with no clear D. CDR1 is MNHNY and CDR2 is SVGAGI in the germline V gene (reference sequence). Trimming removed 4 bases from V and 0 bases from J, with 13 bases in between. This CDR3 contains 16 residues. The chain's CDR3 is CASSLGRTISGNTIYF. The CDR3 DNA follows: TGTGCCAGCAGTTTGGGCAGGACCATCTCTGGAAACACCATATATTTT.